These 14 T cell receptor beta chains came from one sample sequenced in a study of cytomegalovirus exposure and HLA in healthy donors. The PCR contained 60 Vbeta and 13 Jbeta primers. Sequenced by immunoSEQ multiplex PCR; TCRdb stores in-frame clones only, minus some. This table has about 130,000 clones, about 86% appearing once. The sample comprised PBMCs. The receptors stem from a man younger than 35 in good health and CMV-seronegative.

The chain is built from TRBV7-8 and TRBJ1-5; TRBD1 matches at 7 bases. Germline CDR1 and CDR2: SGHVS and FQNEAQ. This CDR3 contains 14 residues. V lost 1 base and J lost 11; bases outside the gene matches: 8. The CDR3 here is CASSLEHSRGSQHF. CDR3 in DNA: TGTGCCAGCAGCTTAGAACACTCCAGGGGGTCCCAGCATTTT.

This chain connects TRBV9 to TRBJ2-3, with D perhaps matching TRBD2 (6 bases). The ends were cut back, 0 bases at V and 2 bases at J, with 16 bases in the middle. From germline, CDR1 is SGDLS and CDR2 YYNGEE. The CDR3 runs 17 residues. CDR3 residues: CASSVVLAGPHTDTQYF. In DNA form, the CDR3 reads TGTGCCAGCAGCGTAGTTCTTGCGGGGCCCCACACAGATACGCAGTATTTT. Complete variable domain (other parts from reference TRBV9 and TRBJ2-3): DSGVTQTPKHLITATGQRVTLRCSPRSGDLSVYWYQQSLDQGLQFLIQYYNGEERAKGNILERFSAQQFPDLHSELNLSSLELGDSALYFCASSVVLAGPHTDTQYFGPGTRLTVL.

V is TRBV7-8 and J is TRBJ1-2; D remains unclear. V was pared by 0 bases and J by 6 bases, with 8 bases between. This CDR3 spans 13 amino acids. Germline V gives CDR1 SGHVS, CDR2 FQNEAQ. The CDR3 protein is CASSLAGINGYTF. CDR3 coding DNA: TGTGCCAGCAGCTTAGCCGGGATTAATGGCTACACCTTC.

The rearrangement uses TRBV9 and TRBJ2-5, with D perhaps TRBD1 (6 bases). Germline V gene lookup returns CDR1 SGDLS and CDR2 YYNGEE. This CDR3 comprises 17 residues. V dropped 4 bases and J dropped 0 bases, with 19 bases sitting between them. The CDR3 spells CASSNSIVNRDQETQYF. In DNA, the CDR3 is TGTGCCAGCAGCAATTCGATCGTAAACAGGGACCAAGAGACCCAGTACTTC. The full variable domain, with the rest looked up from reference TRBV9 and TRBJ2-5, is DSGVTQTPKHLITATGQRVTLRCSPRSGDLSVYWYQQSLDQGLQFLIQYYNGEERAKGNILERFSAQQFPDLHSELNLSSLELGDSALYFCASSNSIVNRDQETQYFGPGTRLLVL.

CDR3 sequence (DNA): TGTGCCAGCAGCTCCCACAGGGCGGATACGCAGTATTTT. This translates into CASSSHRADTQYF. J is TRBJ2-3 and V is TRBV7-7; D might be TRBD1 (6 bases). Germline values: CDR1 SSHAT, CDR2 FNYEAQ (reference sequence). The ends were cut back, 4 bases at V and 6 bases at J, with 11 bases in the middle. The length of the CDR3 is 13 residues.

Only one count was recorded for this clone. The V call is TRBV19, the J call TRBJ1-2; TRBD1 agrees at 9 bases. Per germline, CDR1 LNHDA and CDR2 SQIVND (reference sequence). This CDR3 has 14 residues. V trimming: 7 bases; J trimming: 4 bases; junction bases outside the gene matches: 7. CDR3 region: CASILQGASYGYTF. The DNA for the CDR3 is TGTGCCAGTATCCTACAGGGGGCGAGCTATGGCTACACCTTC.

Details on this clone: One junction end disagrees with the germline gene, perhaps due to a read error. This sequence joins TRBV5-8 and TRBJ2-3; D possibly corresponds to TRBD1 (6 bases). Looked up from germline, CDR1 is SGHTS and CDR2 is YDEGEE. This CDR3 has 16 residues. The CDR3 nucleotides are TGTGCCAGCAGCTTGGCGGCAGGGGCCTTCACAGATACGGAGTATTTT. It specifies CASSLAAGAFTDTEYF.

This rearrangement joins TRBV4-3 to TRBJ2-7; a possible D gene is TRBD1 (6 bases). The V gene's germline CDR1 is LGHNA and CDR2 YSLEER. The V gene lost 3 bases and the J gene lost 2 bases, with 14 bases spanning the gap. CDR3 length equals 15 residues. Here the CDR3 reads CASSHRGTPTYEQYF. The DNA for the CDR3 is TGCGCCAGCAGCCATCGAGGGACACCGACCTACGAGCAGTACTTC.

The chain employs TRBV29-1 and TRBJ2-7, with TRBD1 identical over 7 bases. Germline CDR1 reads SQVTM; CDR2 reads ANQGSEA. V shed 7 bases, J shed 1 base, and the junction held 7 bases outside the gene matches. This CDR3 spans 13 amino acids. CDR3 amino acids: CSATGVSSYEQYF. CDR3 nucleotide sequence: TGCAGCGCTACAGGGGTCTCGTCCTACGAGCAGTACTTC.

V gene TRBV28 combines with J gene TRBJ1-4, with 7 bases identical to TRBD1. The ends lost 3 bases at V and 7 bases at J; junction bases unmatched: 5. The CDR3 has 14 amino acids. Germline-derived CDR1 and CDR2 are MDHEN and SYDVKM. Here the CDR3 DNA reads TGTGCCAGCAGTTTGACAGGGCGCAGTGAAAAACTGTTTTTT. This codes for CASSLTGRSEKLFF.

V usage is TRBV27 and J usage is TRBJ2-1; TRBD2 might be the D (6 bases). CDR1 is MNHEY and CDR2 is SMNVEV in the germline V gene (reference sequence). V gave up 7 bases and J gave up 6 bases, with 10 bases separating them. The CDR3 consists of 12 residues. CDR3 sequence (DNA): TGTGCCAGCACCGGCGGGGTCAATGAGCAGTTCTTC. Encoded protein: CASTGGVNEQFF.

CDR3 nucleotides: TGCGCCAGCAGCCAAGATGGGGAGGGTGGCACTGAAGCTTTCTTT. Translation: CASSQDGEGGTEAFF. The chain is built from TRBV4-3 and TRBJ1-1; D gene ambiguous. V lost 0 bases, J lost 4 bases, and 12 bases lay in between. CDR1 and CDR2 (germline): LGHNA, YSLEER. This CDR3 has 15 residues.

The chain employs TRBV6-5 and TRBJ1-1; weak D call: TRBD1 (5 bases). V dropped 6 bases and J dropped 6 bases, with 17 bases sitting between them. The CDR3 contains 14 residues. Germline loops: CDR1 MNHEY, CDR2 SVGAGI. This chain's CDR3 is CASSPGGVGAEAFF. The CDR3 region has the DNA TGTGCCAGCAGCCCCGGGGGGGTAGGGGCTGAAGCTTTCTTT.

This clone has only a few counts. This chain uses TRBV9 with TRBJ2-5, with TRBD2 matching over 9 bases. The J segment lost 4 bases and the V segment lost 2 bases, leaving 0 bases of the junction unmatched. Germline V gives CDR1 SGDLS, CDR2 YYNGEE. CDR3 length: 13 amino acids. CDR3 bases: TGTGCCAGCAGCGTTAGCGGGGGAGAGACCCAGTACTTC. Amino acid sequence: CASSVSGGETQYF.